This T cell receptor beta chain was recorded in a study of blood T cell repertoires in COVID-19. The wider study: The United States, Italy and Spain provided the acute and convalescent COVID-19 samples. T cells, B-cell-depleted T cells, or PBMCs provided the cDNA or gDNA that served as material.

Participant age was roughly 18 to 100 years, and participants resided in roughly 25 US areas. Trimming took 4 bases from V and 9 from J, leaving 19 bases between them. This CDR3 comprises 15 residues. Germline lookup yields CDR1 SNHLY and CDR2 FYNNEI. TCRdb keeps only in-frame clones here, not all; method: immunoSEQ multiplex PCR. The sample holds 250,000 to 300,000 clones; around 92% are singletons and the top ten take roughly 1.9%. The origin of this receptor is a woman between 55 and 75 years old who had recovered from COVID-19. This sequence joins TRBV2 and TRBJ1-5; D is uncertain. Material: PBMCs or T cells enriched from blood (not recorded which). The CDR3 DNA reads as TGTGCCAGCAGTGGCGAGAGGGATAGTGTTAGGCCCCAGCATTTT. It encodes CASSGERDSVRPQHF. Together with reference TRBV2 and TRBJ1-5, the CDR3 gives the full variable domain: EPEVTQTPSHQVTQMGQEVILRCVPISNHLYFYWYRQILGQKVEFLVSFYNNEISEKSEIFDDQFSVERPDGSNFTLKIRSTKLEDSAMYFCASSGERDSVRPQHFGDGTRLSIL.